The next 3 T cell receptor beta chains were all read from a single sample in a study of T-cell memory formation after mild COVID-19. MiXCR was run by TCRdb on the 5' RACE reads, yielding one entry per CDR3 protein. The repertoire holds a few hundred thousand distinct CDR3 sequences, with roughly 9.4% as singletons. The material sequenced was PBMCs or a T cell subset sorted from them (not recorded which). The receptors stem from a man younger than 35 who had mild COVID-19 (a few samples of this study predate the infection). Cell type and time point are not known.

This clonotype has just a few counts. V usage is TRBV29-1 and J usage is TRBJ2-3; TRBD1 is a possible D gene (6 bases). V was shortened by 4 bases and J by 4 bases, with 24 bases between the two germline ends. The germline V gene has CDR1 SQVTM and CDR2 ANQGSEA. CDR3 length: 17 residues. The CDR3 protein is CSVARSMDSIYSDTQYF. DNA of the CDR3: TGCAGCGTTGCCAGAAGTATGGACAGTATTTATTCAGATACGCAGTATTTT.

This clonotype was seen many times. This chain uses TRBV7-9 with TRBJ2-1, with TRBD2 matching 10 bases. Trimming removed 2 bases from V and 2 bases from J; junction bases left unmatched: 3. Germline assignment: CDR1 SEHNR and CDR2 FQNEAQ (reference sequence). CDR3 length: 16 residues. The CDR3 region is CASSLSLAGAYNEQFF. The CDR3 DNA is TGTGCCAGCAGCTTAAGCCTAGCGGGGGCCTACAATGAGCAGTTCTTC.

There are a few counts of this clonotype. The V gene is TRBV6-2 or TRBV6-3, the J gene TRBJ2-5; D gene unclear. V was clipped by 6 bases and J by 5 bases, with 16 bases between them. The CDR3 contains 14 residues. Germline V gene sequence: CDR1 MNHEY, CDR2 SVGEGT. The CDR3 loop is CASSRRPWDETQYF. The CDR3 DNA is TGTGCCAGCAGCCGACGTCCATGGGATGAGACCCAGTACTTC.